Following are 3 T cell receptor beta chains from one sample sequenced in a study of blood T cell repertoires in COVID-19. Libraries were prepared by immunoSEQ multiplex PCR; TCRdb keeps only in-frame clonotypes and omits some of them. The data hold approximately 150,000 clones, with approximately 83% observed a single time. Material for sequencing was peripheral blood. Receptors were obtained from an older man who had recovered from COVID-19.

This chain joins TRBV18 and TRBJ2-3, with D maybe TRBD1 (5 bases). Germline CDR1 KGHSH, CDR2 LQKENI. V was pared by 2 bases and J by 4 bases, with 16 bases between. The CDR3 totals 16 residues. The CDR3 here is CASSPMQGNGADTQYF. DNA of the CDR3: TGTGCCAGCTCACCAATGCAGGGAAATGGGGCAGATACGCAGTATTTT. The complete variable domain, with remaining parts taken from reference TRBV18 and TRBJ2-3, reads NAGVMQNPRHLVRRRGQEARLRCSPMKGHSHVYWYRQLPEEGLKFMVYLQKENIIDESGMPKERFSAEFPKEGPSILRIQQVVRGDSAAYFCASSPMQGNGADTQYFGPGTRLTVL.

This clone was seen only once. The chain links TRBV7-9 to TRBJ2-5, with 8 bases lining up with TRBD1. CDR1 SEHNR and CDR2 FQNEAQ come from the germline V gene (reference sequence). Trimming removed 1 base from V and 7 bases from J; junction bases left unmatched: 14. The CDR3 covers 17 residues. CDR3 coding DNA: TGTGCCAGCAGCTTAGGGTCTTCCGGACAGGGCCAGGGGACCCAGTACTTC. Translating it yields CASSLGSSGQGQGTQYF. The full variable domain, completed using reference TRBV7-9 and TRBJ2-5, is DTGVSQNPRHKITKRGQNVTFRCDPISEHNRLYWYRQTLGQGPEFLTYFQNEAQLEKSRLLSDRFSAERPKGSFSTLEIQRTEQGDSAMYLCASSLGSSGQGQGTQYFGPGTRLLVL.

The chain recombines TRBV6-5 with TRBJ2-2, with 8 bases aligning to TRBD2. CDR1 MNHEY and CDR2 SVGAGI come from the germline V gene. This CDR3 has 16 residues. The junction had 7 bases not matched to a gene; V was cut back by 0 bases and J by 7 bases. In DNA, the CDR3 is TGTGCCAGCAGTTACTCGCCGGGAGGGTCTCACGGGGAGCTGTTTTTT. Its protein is CASSYSPGGSHGELFF.